The 18 T cell receptor beta chains below were found in one sample sequenced in a study of T cells in Graves' hyperthyroidism and ophthalmopathy. Template material for amplifying TCR beta CDR3 regions consisted of RNA transcripts. The study used the HTBI primer set for a first-round RT-PCR of the TCR CDR3. Each CDR3 protein is one row after TCRdb ran MiXCR on the multiplex PCR reads. The sample holds roughly 500,000 distinct CDR3 sequences, 22% seen once. The sequencing sample was made of blood. The receptor set was obtained from a woman in her sixties or seventies with Graves' ophthalmopathy.

This clonotype was seen a single time. This clone may be a read error of a much larger clone one base away. V and J are TRBV20-1 and TRBJ1-1, with D maybe TRBD1 (5 bases). This CDR3 is built from 19 residues. The V gene's germline CDR1 is DFQATT and CDR2 SNEGSKA (reference sequence). CDR3 protein: CNARDTARQGSSMNTEAFF. DNA for the CDR3: TGCAATGCTAGAGATACGGCGCGCCAGGGTTCTTCCATGAACACTGAAGCTTTCTTT.

This clonotype was counted once. A read error is possible here, since a much larger clone lies one base away. This chain links TRBV3-1 with TRBJ2-1; the D is unclear. Germline assignment: CDR1 LGHDT and CDR2 YNNKEL (reference sequence). The CDR3 is 13 residues long. The CDR3 nucleotides read TGTGCCAGAAGCCAAGATCTCCTTCATGAGCAGTTCTTC. Residues: CARSQDLLHEQFF.

The J gene is TRBJ2-3, the V gene TRBV5-1; TRBD2 matches at 15 bases. CDR3 size: 19 residues. Trimming cost V 3 bases and J 3 bases; bases outside gene matches: 11. Germline loops: CDR1 SGHRS, CDR2 YFSETQ. CDR3 amino acids: CASSSQGLAGGGGTDTQYF. The DNA for the CDR3 is TGCGCCAGCAGCTCCCAAGGACTAGCGGGAGGGGGTGGAACAGATACGCAGTATTTT.

The chain combines TRBV20-1 with TRBJ2-2, with 7 bases identical to TRBD1. Trimming at V came to 3 bases and at J to 2 bases, leaving 6 bases not matched to a gene. Germline V gene sequence: CDR1 DFQATT, CDR2 SNEGSKA (reference sequence). This CDR3 is built from 15 residues. The DNA for the CDR3 is TGCAGTGCTAGGAAAGGGGGCCCCAACACCGGGGAGCTGTTTTTT. Protein sequence: CSARKGGPNTGELFF.

This chain connects TRBV5-1 to TRBJ2-3; the D gene is possibly TRBD1 (6 bases). The CDR3 totals 15 residues. Germline V CDR1 and CDR2: SGHRS, YFSETQ. V lost 0 bases and J lost 2, with 10 bases in between. CDR3 DNA sequence: TGCGCCAGCAGCTTGGGGGGACATCCCACAGATACGCAGTATTTT. Translated, it gives CASSLGGHPTDTQYF.

This clonotype was seen ten or more times. This chain joins TRBV27 and TRBJ2-7; D unclear. Germline lookup yields CDR1 MNHEY and CDR2 SMNVEV (reference sequence). V was clipped by 5 bases and J by 2 bases, with 13 bases between them. The CDR3 totals 14 residues. The CDR3 coding sequence is TGTGCCAGCAGTGAAACGGGCTTAGCCTACGAGCAGTACTTC. Translation: CASSETGLAYEQYF.

This chain connects TRBV20-1 to TRBJ2-7; D is uncertain. V dropped 3 bases and J dropped 3 bases, with 15 bases sitting between them. Germline values: CDR1 DFQATT, CDR2 SNEGSKA (reference sequence). This CDR3 spans 14 amino acids. CDR3 sequence reads: CSARVLGRNYEQYF. The CDR3, as DNA: TGCAGTGCTAGGGTATTAGGTCGGAACTACGAGCAGTACTTC.

The table lists this clonotype with many counts. The rearrangement links TRBV11-2 to TRBJ1-6; a possible D gene is TRBD1 (5 bases). Trimming removed 5 bases at V and 7 bases at J, with 12 bases between. Per the germline V gene, CDR1 is SGHAT and CDR2 is FQNNGV. The CDR3 covers 14 residues. CDR3 coding DNA: TGTGCCAGCAGCCCACCCCGGGGGAATTCACCCCTCCACTTT. Its translation is CASSPPRGNSPLHF.

To note about this clonotype: Here the CDR3 omits its conserved ending phenylalanine or tryptophan, so a read error is the likely source. This chain links TRBV5-1 with TRBJ1-5, with TRBD1 identical over 8 bases. The CDR3 is 16 residues long. Germline V gives CDR1 SGHRS, CDR2 YFSETQ. V trimming: 4 bases; J trimming: 2 bases; junction bases outside the gene matches: 8. The CDR3 sequence is CASSPGQDMGNQPQHL. CDR3 DNA sequence: TGCGCCAGCAGCCCGGGACAGGACATGGGCAATCAGCCCCAGCATCTT.

With respect to this clonotype: A much larger clone differs by one base, so this may be a read error. The genes are TRBV20-1 and TRBJ1-1, with D perhaps matching TRBD1 (5 bases). Germline V gene data show CDR1 as DFQATT and CDR2 as SNEGSKA (reference sequence). Trimming stripped 5 bases from V and 4 bases from J, with 20 bases between. The CDR3 is 15 residues long. CDR3 region: CSAEGPYGGSTEAFF. In DNA form, the CDR3 reads TGCAGTGCTGAGGGTCCGTATGGGGGGAGCACTGAAGCTTTCTTT.

Ten or more counts support this clonotype. J is TRBJ1-1 and V is TRBV11-2, with a tentative D call TRBD1 (5 bases). The germline CDR1 and CDR2 sequences are SGHAT and FQNNGV. Trimming took off 2 bases at V and 0 bases at J, with 13 bases between the two ends. This CDR3 is built from 16 residues. The DNA of the CDR3 is TGTGCCAGCAGCTTAATGACTGCGACAGTGAACACTGAAGCTTTCTTT. The encoded protein is CASSLMTATVNTEAFF.

The chain joins TRBV7-9 to TRBJ1-5; D unclear. This CDR3 comprises 13 residues. Trimming removed 1 base at V and 7 bases at J, with 8 bases between. Germline loops: CDR1 SEHNR, CDR2 FQNEAQ (reference sequence). Written as DNA, the CDR3 is TGTGCCAGCAGCTTAGATGGGGAGCAGCCCCAGCATTTT. Its protein is CASSLDGEQPQHF.

The rearrangement uses TRBV6-2 or TRBV6-3 and TRBJ1-1, with TRBD1 identical over 9 bases. Trimming at V came to 6 bases and at J to 5 bases, leaving 13 bases not matched to a gene. Germline loops: CDR1 MNHEY, CDR2 SVGEGT. The CDR3 runs 16 residues. For the CDR3, the DNA is TGTGCCAGCAGAACCGGGACAGGGTCGGAGTGGACTGAAGCTTTCTTT. Encoded protein: CASRTGTGSEWTEAFF.

This clonotype was observed at least ten times. The chain recombines TRBV2 with TRBJ1-1; D is undetermined. V was cut by 6 bases and J by 0 bases, with 11 bases left in between. Germline V lookup: CDR1 SNHLY, CDR2 FYNNEI. This CDR3 has 14 amino acids. As DNA, the CDR3 is TGTGCCAGCAGGCCGCGGGTGGTGAACACTGAAGCTTTCTTT. Protein sequence: CASRPRVVNTEAFF.

The V and J genes are TRBV7-2 and TRBJ1-1, with 7 bases aligning to TRBD1. Trimming removed 3 bases from V and 4 bases from J; junction bases left unmatched: 5. CDR3 length: 14 amino acids. CDR1 SGHTA and CDR2 FQGNSA come from the germline V gene. CDR3 residues: CASSFRTGSTEAFF. CDR3 nucleotide sequence: TGTGCCAGCAGCTTCCGGACAGGCTCCACTGAAGCTTTCTTT.

This clonotype was seen a handful of times. The CDR3, as DNA: TGCAGTGCTCTGGACGGTGATTCACCCCTCCACTTT. Encoded protein: CSALDGDSPLHF. The V gene is TRBV20-1, the J gene TRBJ1-6, with D unresolved. This CDR3 region has 12 residues. Trimming shortened V by 5 bases and J by 8 bases, and 10 bases separated the two germline ends. The germline V gene encodes CDR1 DFQATT and CDR2 SNEGSKA (reference sequence).

This clonotype was detected ten times or more. The V call is TRBV7-9, the J call TRBJ2-1; D not certain. Germline CDR1 and CDR2: SEHNR and FQNEAQ (reference sequence). The CDR3 sequence is 13 residues long. V was shortened by 3 bases and J by 4 bases, with 7 bases between the two germline ends. CDR3 in amino acids: CASSFSMYNEQFF. The DNA for the CDR3 is TGTGCCAGCAGCTTCTCCATGTACAATGAGCAGTTCTTC. The whole variable domain, filled in from reference TRBV7-9 and TRBJ2-1, reads DTGVSQNPRHKITKRGQNVTFRCDPISEHNRLYWYRQTLGQGPEFLTYFQNEAQLEKSRLLSDRFSAERPKGSFSTLEIQRTEQGDSAMYLCASSFSMYNEQFFGPGTRLTVL.

V and J are TRBV20-1 and TRBJ2-7, with TRBD2 matching over 9 bases. V was pared by 0 bases and J by 3 bases, with 3 bases of the junction left unmatched. The CDR3 has 14 amino acids. CDR1 and CDR2 (germline): DFQATT, SNEGSKA (reference sequence). The CDR3 DNA reads as TGCAGTGCTAGAGATACGACTAGCGGCTACGAGCAGTACTTC. Its protein is CSARDTTSGYEQYF.